The sequence of this T cell receptor (beta chain) was determined in a study of shared clonotypes between healthy human individuals. A word on this clone: This specimen includes other DNA sequences encoding the same CDR3.

Only in-frame clones appear in the TCRdb table, and some are missing; sequencing was by immunoSEQ multiplex PCR. In the table there are about 490,000 clones, roughly four fifths of which are singletons. This CDR3 spans 13 amino acids. Germline CDR1 reads SGHRS; CDR2 reads YFSETQ. V lost 0 bases and J 5 bases, leaving 5 bases between the germline ends. The sequence was collected from a woman in her thirties or forties in good health. Some clones in this sample may be carry-over from other donors' samples. V is TRBV5-1 and J is TRBJ2-2, with D unresolved. Material for sequencing was PBMCs. DNA for the CDR3: TGCGCCAGCAGCTTGGTTGGAACCGGGGAGCTGTTTTTT. It is translated as CASSLVGTGELFF.